Listed below are T cell receptor beta chains from one sample, sequenced in a study of shared clonotypes between healthy human individuals. Profiling relied on immunoSEQ multiplex PCR, and the TCRdb table lists in-frame clones only, not all of them. The sample lists around 2.3 million clones, roughly 95% occurring once. Sequenced: naive CD4+ T cells sorted from blood. The source of these receptors is a man aged 18-30 years in good health. Both conserved end residues are part of each CDR3. Each record gives: D gene, J gene, clone size, V gene, CDR3 protein, CDR3 DNA. D genes are given only for firm matches. Clone size appears in some rows only: once, few, many, or a class for an expanded clone.

d_gene: NA
j_gene: TRBJ2-1
abundance: NA
v_gene: TRBV7-9
CDR3aa: CASSLTGFSSYNEQFF
CDR3nt: TGTGCCAGCAGTTTGACCGGGTTTAGCTCCTACAATGAGCAGTTCTTC

d_gene: NA
j_gene: TRBJ1-3
abundance: NA
v_gene: TRBV6-6
CDR3aa: CASSYSTSGNTIYF
CDR3nt: TGTGCCAGCAGTTACTCGACCTCTGGAAACACCATATATTTT

d_gene: NA
j_gene: TRBJ2-1
abundance: NA
v_gene: TRBV7-9
CDR3aa: CASSLLDFHNEQFF
CDR3nt: TGTGCCAGCAGCTTACTCGATTTTCACAATGAGCAGTTCTTC

d_gene: TRBD1
j_gene: TRBJ1-1
abundance: NA
v_gene: TRBV19
CDR3aa: CASIPDRGHGTEAFF
CDR3nt: TGTGCCAGTATACCGGACAGGGGGCATGGGACTGAAGCTTTCTTT

d_gene: TRBD2
j_gene: TRBJ2-3
abundance: NA
v_gene: TRBV30
CDR3aa: CAWSASGSYTDTQYF
CDR3nt: TGTGCCTGGAGTGCTAGCGGGAGCTACACAGATACGCAGTATTTT

d_gene: TRBD2
j_gene: TRBJ2-6
abundance: NA
v_gene: TRBV14
CDR3aa: CASSTGGGGANVLTF
CDR3nt: TGTGCCAGCAGTACGGGGGGAGGTGGGGCCAACGTCCTGACTTTC

d_gene: NA
j_gene: TRBJ1-4
abundance: NA
v_gene: TRBV6-1
CDR3aa: CASSEIESKVF
CDR3nt: TGTGCCAGCAGTGAAATCGAATCGAAAGTTTTT

d_gene: TRBD2
j_gene: TRBJ2-7
abundance: NA
v_gene: TRBV10-3
CDR3aa: CAISEPGLDPYEQYF
CDR3nt: TGTGCCATCAGTGAGCCGGGACTAGACCCCTACGAGCAGTACTTC

d_gene: NA
j_gene: TRBJ2-2
abundance: NA
v_gene: TRBV5-1
CDR3aa: CASSFGGASTGELFF
CDR3nt: TGCGCCAGCAGCTTTGGGGGGGCGAGCACCGGGGAGCTGTTTTTT

d_gene: TRBD1
j_gene: TRBJ2-5
abundance: NA
v_gene: TRBV15
CDR3aa: CATSRDQTGAETQYF
CDR3nt: TGTGCCACCAGCAGAGATCAGACAGGGGCGGAGACCCAGTACTTC

d_gene: NA
j_gene: TRBJ2-7
abundance: NA
v_gene: TRBV5-1
CDR3aa: CASRPGTSSYEQYF
CDR3nt: TGCGCCAGCCGTCCGGGTACTAGCTCCTACGAGCAGTACTTC

d_gene: TRBD1
j_gene: TRBJ2-7
abundance: NA
v_gene: TRBV19
CDR3aa: CASSIDSEQGAYEQYF
CDR3nt: TGTGCCAGTAGTATAGATTCTGAACAGGGGGCCTACGAGCAGTACTTC

d_gene: TRBD2
j_gene: TRBJ2-1
abundance: NA
v_gene: TRBV7-9
CDR3aa: CASSYLAGGYNEQFF
CDR3nt: TGTGCCAGCAGCTATCTAGCGGGCGGTTACAATGAGCAGTTCTTC

d_gene: TRBD1
j_gene: TRBJ2-5
abundance: once
v_gene: TRBV19
CDR3aa: CASTLGQGWYETQYF
CDR3nt: TGTGCCAGTACCCTCGGACAGGGCTGGTACGAGACCCAGTACTTC

d_gene: NA
j_gene: TRBJ2-7
abundance: NA
v_gene: TRBV2
CDR3aa: CATRTYYEQYF
CDR3nt: TGTGCCACCCGGACATACTACGAGCAGTACTTC

d_gene: NA
j_gene: TRBJ1-1
abundance: NA
v_gene: TRBV5-4
CDR3aa: CARQLLNTEAFF
CDR3nt: TGTGCCAGACAGCTCTTGAACACTGAAGCTTTCTTT

d_gene: NA
j_gene: TRBJ1-5
abundance: NA
v_gene: TRBV2
CDR3aa: CASREGIQQPQHF
CDR3nt: TGTGCCAGCAGGGAAGGGATTCAGCAGCCCCAGCATTTT

d_gene: NA
j_gene: TRBJ1-1
abundance: NA
v_gene: TRBV11-2
CDR3aa: CASSPVIGNTEAFF
CDR3nt: TGTGCCAGCAGCCCCGTTATTGGGAACACTGAAGCTTTCTTT

d_gene: NA
j_gene: TRBJ2-7
abundance: NA
v_gene: TRBV25-1
CDR3aa: CASSAAGRGYEQYF
CDR3nt: TGTGCCAGCAGTGCCGCAGGGAGAGGCTACGAGCAGTACTTC

d_gene: TRBD1
j_gene: TRBJ1-5
abundance: NA
v_gene: TRBV29-1
CDR3aa: CSVGQGVGQPQHF
CDR3nt: TGCAGCGTTGGGCAGGGGGTAGGACAGCCCCAGCATTTT

d_gene: NA
j_gene: TRBJ2-5
abundance: NA
v_gene: TRBV5-1
CDR3aa: CASSLPRQAWYQETQYF
CDR3nt: TGCGCCAGCAGCTTGCCCCGCCAAGCCTGGTACCAAGAGACCCAGTACTTC

d_gene: TRBD2
j_gene: TRBJ2-1
abundance: NA
v_gene: TRBV5-1
CDR3aa: CASSFVSAGAHNEQFF
CDR3nt: TGCGCCAGCAGCTTCGTCTCGGCGGGAGCTCACAATGAGCAGTTCTTC

d_gene: NA
j_gene: TRBJ1-1
abundance: NA
v_gene: TRBV19
CDR3aa: CASSRGLTSSAEAFF
CDR3nt: TGTGCCAGTAGTAGGGGACTGACCTCCTCCGCTGAAGCTTTCTTT

d_gene: NA
j_gene: TRBJ2-2
abundance: NA
v_gene: TRBV30
CDR3aa: CAWSVGRNTGELFF
CDR3nt: TGTGCCTGGAGCGTGGGCAGGAACACCGGGGAGCTGTTTTTT

d_gene: NA
j_gene: TRBJ2-1
abundance: NA
v_gene: TRBV4-1
CDR3aa: CASSQGDLTDNEQFF
CDR3nt: TGCGCCAGCAGCCAAGGGGACCTGACAGACAATGAGCAGTTCTTC

d_gene: NA
j_gene: TRBJ2-1
abundance: NA
v_gene: TRBV2
CDR3aa: CASKVGGIGNEQFF
CDR3nt: TGTGCCAGCAAAGTCGGCGGGATAGGGAATGAGCAGTTCTTC

d_gene: TRBD2
j_gene: TRBJ2-2
abundance: NA
v_gene: TRBV19
CDR3aa: CASSSPTSGVTGELFF
CDR3nt: TGTGCCAGTAGTTCCCCGACTAGCGGCGTCACCGGGGAGCTGTTTTTT

d_gene: NA
j_gene: TRBJ1-5
abundance: NA
v_gene: TRBV2
CDR3aa: CASSVEQPQSGQPQHF
CDR3nt: TGTGCCAGCAGTGTGGAACAGCCCCAAAGTGGTCAGCCCCAGCATTTT

d_gene: NA
j_gene: TRBJ1-6
abundance: NA
v_gene: TRBV7-5
CDR3aa: CARSFGPARANSPLHF
CDR3nt: TGTGCCAGAAGCTTCGGCCCGGCCCGAGCGAATTCACCCCTCCACTTT

d_gene: TRBD2
j_gene: TRBJ2-3
abundance: NA
v_gene: TRBV11-2
CDR3aa: CASSLLAGGLDTQYF
CDR3nt: TGTGCCAGCAGCTTACTAGCGGGGGGGTTAGATACGCAGTATTTT

d_gene: NA
j_gene: TRBJ2-2
abundance: NA
v_gene: TRBV5-1
CDR3aa: CASSSGAGELFF
CDR3nt: TGCGCCAGCAGCTCGGGGGCCGGGGAGCTGTTTTTT

d_gene: NA
j_gene: TRBJ2-7
abundance: once
v_gene: TRBV6-6
CDR3aa: CASSSRQGLYEQYF
CDR3nt: TGTGCCAGCAGTTCGCGACAGGGACTCTACGAGCAGTACTTC

d_gene: NA
j_gene: TRBJ2-2
abundance: NA
v_gene: TRBV5-1
CDR3aa: CASSPPMGTGELFF
CDR3nt: TGCGCCAGCAGCCCGCCCATGGGAACCGGGGAGCTGTTTTTT

d_gene: TRBD1
j_gene: TRBJ2-3
abundance: NA
v_gene: TRBV11-1
CDR3aa: CASSRDYRGRLGDTQYF
CDR3nt: TGTGCCAGCAGCCGGGACTACAGGGGGCGCTTGGGAGATACGCAGTATTTT

d_gene: TRBD2
j_gene: TRBJ2-1
abundance: NA
v_gene: TRBV9
CDR3aa: CASSVAGGRKNNEQFF
CDR3nt: TGTGCCAGCAGCGTAGCGGGGGGGCGTAAAAACAATGAGCAGTTCTTC

d_gene: NA
j_gene: TRBJ2-7
abundance: NA
v_gene: TRBV28
CDR3aa: CASSQTREQYF
CDR3nt: TGTGCCAGCAGTCAGACTCGGGAGCAGTACTTC

d_gene: NA
j_gene: TRBJ2-7
abundance: NA
v_gene: TRBV30
CDR3aa: CAWRRFGGFYEQYF
CDR3nt: TGTGCCTGGAGGAGGTTCGGAGGGTTTTACGAGCAGTACTTC

d_gene: TRBD1
j_gene: TRBJ1-5
abundance: NA
v_gene: TRBV28
CDR3aa: CASTLRGDSAF
CDR3nt: TGTGCCAGCACTCTTAGGGGGGACAGTGCATTT